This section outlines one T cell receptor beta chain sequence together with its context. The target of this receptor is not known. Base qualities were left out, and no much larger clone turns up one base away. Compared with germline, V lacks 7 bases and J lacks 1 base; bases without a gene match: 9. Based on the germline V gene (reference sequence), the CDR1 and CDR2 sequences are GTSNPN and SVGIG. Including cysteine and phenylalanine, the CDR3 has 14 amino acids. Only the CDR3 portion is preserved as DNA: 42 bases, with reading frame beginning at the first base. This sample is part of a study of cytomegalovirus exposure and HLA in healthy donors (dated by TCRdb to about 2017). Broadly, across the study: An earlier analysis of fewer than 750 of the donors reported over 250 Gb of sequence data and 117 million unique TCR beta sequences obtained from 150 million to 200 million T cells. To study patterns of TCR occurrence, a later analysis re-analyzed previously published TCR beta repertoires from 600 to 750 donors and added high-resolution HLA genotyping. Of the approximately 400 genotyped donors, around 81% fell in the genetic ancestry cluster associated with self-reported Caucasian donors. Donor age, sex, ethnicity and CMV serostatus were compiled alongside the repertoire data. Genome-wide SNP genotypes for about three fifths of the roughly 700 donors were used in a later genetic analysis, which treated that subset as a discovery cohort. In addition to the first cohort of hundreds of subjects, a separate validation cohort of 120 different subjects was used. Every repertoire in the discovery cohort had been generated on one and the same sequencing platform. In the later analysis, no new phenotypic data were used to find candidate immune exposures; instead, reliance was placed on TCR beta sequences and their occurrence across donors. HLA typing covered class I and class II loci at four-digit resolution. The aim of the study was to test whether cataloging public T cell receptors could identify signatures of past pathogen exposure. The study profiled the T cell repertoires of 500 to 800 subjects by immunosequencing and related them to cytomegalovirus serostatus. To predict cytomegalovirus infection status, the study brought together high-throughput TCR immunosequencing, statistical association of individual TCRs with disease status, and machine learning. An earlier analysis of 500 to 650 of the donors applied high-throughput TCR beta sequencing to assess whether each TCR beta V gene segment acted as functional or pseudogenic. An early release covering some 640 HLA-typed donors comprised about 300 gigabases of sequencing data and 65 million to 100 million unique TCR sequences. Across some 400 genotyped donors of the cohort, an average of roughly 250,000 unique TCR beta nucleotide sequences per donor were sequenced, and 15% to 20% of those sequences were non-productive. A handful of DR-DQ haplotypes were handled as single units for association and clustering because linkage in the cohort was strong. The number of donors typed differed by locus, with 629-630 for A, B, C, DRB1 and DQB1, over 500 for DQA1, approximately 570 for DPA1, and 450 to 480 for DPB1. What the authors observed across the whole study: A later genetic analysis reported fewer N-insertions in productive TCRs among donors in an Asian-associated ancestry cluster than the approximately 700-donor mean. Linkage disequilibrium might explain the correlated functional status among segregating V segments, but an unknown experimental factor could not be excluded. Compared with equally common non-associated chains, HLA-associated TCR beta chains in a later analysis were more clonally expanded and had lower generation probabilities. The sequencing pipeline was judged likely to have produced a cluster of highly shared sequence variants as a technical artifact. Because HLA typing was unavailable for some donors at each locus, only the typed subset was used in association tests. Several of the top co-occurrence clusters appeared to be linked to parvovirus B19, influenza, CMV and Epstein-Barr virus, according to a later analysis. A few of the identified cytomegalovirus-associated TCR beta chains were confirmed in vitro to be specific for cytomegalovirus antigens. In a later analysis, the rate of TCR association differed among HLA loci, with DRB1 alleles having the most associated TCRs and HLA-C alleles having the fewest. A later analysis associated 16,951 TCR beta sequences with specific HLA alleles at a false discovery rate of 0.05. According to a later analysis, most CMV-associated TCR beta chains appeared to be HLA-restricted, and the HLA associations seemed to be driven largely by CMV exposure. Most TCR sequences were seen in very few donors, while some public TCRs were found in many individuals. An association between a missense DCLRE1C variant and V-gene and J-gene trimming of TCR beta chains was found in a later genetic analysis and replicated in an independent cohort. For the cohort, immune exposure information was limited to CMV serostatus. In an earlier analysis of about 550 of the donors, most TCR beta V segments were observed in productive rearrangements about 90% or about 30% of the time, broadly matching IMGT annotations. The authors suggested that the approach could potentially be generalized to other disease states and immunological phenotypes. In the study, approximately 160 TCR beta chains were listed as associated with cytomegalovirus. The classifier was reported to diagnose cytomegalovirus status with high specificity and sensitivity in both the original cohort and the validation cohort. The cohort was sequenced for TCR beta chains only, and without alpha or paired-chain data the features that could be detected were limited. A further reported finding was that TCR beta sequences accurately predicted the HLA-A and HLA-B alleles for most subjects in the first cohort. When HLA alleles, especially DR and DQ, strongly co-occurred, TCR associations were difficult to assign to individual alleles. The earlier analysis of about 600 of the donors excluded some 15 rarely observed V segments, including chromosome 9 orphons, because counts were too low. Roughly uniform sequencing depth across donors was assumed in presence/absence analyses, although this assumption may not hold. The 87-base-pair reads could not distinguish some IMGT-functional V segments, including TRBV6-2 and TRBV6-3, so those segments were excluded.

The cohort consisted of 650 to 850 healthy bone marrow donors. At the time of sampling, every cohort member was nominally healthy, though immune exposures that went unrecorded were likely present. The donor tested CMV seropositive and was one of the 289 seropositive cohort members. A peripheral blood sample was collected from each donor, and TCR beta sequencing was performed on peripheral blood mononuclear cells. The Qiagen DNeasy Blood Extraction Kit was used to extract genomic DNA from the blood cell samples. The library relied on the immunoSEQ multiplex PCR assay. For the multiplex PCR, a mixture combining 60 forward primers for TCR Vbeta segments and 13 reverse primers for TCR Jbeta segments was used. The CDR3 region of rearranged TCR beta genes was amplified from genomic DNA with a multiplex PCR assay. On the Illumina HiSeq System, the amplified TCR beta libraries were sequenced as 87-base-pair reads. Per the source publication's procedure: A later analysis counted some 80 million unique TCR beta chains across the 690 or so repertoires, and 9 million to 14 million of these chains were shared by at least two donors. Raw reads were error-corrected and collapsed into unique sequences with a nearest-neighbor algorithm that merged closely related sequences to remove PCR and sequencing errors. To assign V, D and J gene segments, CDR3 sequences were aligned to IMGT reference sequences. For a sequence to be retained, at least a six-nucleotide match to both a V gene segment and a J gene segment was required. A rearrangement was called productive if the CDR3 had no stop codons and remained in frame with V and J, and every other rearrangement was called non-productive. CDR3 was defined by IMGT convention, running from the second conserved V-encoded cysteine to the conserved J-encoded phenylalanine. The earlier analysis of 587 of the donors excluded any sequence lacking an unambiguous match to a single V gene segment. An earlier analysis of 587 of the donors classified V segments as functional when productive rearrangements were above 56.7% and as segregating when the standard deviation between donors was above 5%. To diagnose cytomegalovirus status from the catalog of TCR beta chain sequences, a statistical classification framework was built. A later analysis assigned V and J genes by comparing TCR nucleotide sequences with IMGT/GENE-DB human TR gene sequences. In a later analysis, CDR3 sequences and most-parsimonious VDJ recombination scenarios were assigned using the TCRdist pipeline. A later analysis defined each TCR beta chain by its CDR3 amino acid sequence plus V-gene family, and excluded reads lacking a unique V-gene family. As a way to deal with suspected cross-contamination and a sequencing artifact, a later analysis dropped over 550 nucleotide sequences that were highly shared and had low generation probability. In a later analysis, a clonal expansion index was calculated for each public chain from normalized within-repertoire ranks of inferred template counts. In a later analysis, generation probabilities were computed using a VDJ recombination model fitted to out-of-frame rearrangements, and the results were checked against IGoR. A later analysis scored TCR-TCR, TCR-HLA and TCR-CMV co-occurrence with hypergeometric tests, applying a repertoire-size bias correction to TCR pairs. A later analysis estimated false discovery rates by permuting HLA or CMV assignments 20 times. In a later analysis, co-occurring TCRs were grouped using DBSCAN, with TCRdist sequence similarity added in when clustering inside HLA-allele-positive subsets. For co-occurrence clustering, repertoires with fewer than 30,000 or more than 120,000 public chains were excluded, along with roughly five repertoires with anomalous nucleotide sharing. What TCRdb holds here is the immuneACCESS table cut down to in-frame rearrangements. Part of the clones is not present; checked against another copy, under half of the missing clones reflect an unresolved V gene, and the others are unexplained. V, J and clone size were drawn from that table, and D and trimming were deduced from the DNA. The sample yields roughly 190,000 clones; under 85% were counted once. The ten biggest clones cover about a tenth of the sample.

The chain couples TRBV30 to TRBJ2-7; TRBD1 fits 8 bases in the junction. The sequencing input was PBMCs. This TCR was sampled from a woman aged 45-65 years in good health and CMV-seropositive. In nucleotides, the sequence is TGTGCCTTCCAACAGGGGGTCCCTTCCTACGAGCAGTACTTC. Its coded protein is CAFQQGVPSYEQYF.